The 2 T cell receptor beta chains given below trace back to one sample, sequenced in a study of T-cell reconstitution after alpha-beta-depleted transplantation in children. TCRbeta library preparation incorporated unique molecular identifiers. TCRdb re-analysed the PCR reads in MiXCR, keeping a single row per CDR3 protein. The data show hundreds of thousands of distinct CDR3 sequences, 20% to 30% seen once. The source material was PBMCs, mostly from graft donor cells, sampled 360 days after TCRalphabeta/CD19-depleted stem cell transplant. Receptor source: a female patient aged 2-10 years who had a stem cell transplant for congenital amegakaryocytic thrombocytopenia, so the T cells may come from the graft donor.

The gene calls are TRBV4-1 and TRBJ1-2, with D unresolved. The CDR3 covers 17 residues. Germline V lookup: CDR1 MGHRA, CDR2 YSYEKL. CDR3 coding DNA: TGCTGGCGCAGCCAAAGTTCTAAAGCAGATTCTAACTATGGCTACACCTTC. As protein: CWRSQSSKADSNYGYTF.

This chain uses TRBV7-9 with TRBJ2-3; D may be TRBD1 (5 bases). The CDR3 extends over 13 amino acids. V lost 6 bases and J lost 5, with 12 bases in between. CDR1 and CDR2 (germline): SEHNR, FQNEAQ (reference sequence). This CDR3 is CASRPGYRDTQYF. In DNA, the CDR3 is TGTGCCAGCAGGCCAGGGTATCGAGATACGCAGTATTTT. The full variable domain, with the rest looked up from reference TRBV7-9 and TRBJ2-3, is DTGVSQNPRHKITKRGQNVTFRCDPISEHNRLYWYRQTLGQGPEFLTYFQNEAQLEKSRLLSDRFSAERPKGSFSTLEIQRTEQGDSAMYLCASRPGYRDTQYFGPGTRLTVL.